What follows describes a single TCR beta chain. Documented treatment: 15 to 20 received Ad26.COV2.S at low or high dose, single or two shots; about five received placebo; per-sample allocation not given. Day 63 following the first vaccine or placebo injection was when the samples were taken. Libraries were prepared by immunoSEQ multiplex PCR; TCRdb keeps only in-frame clonotypes and omits some of them. The table shows 400,000 to 450,000 clones, with 92% occurring only once. The data derive from a study of Ad26.COV2.S vaccination and SARS-CoV-2 variants. This CDR3 is built from 15 residues. Germline CDR1 SGHTA, CDR2 FQGNSA. Between the trimmed V and J ends, which lost 2 bases and 5 bases, there was a span of 15 bases.

Sequenced material: peripheral blood, taken in a trial of Ad26.COV2.S vaccine versus placebo. V usage is TRBV7-2 and J usage is TRBJ2-5, with D possibly being TRBD1 or TRBD2 (6 bases each). This receptor was obtained from a person between 18 and 59 years old who received the Ad26.COV2.S COVID-19 vaccine or a placebo. CDR3 in amino acids: CASSLTGYGGETQYF. The CDR3 DNA sequence: TGTGCCAGCAGCTTAACAGGGTACGGGGGTGAGACCCAGTACTTC.